Listed below are T cell receptor beta chains from one sample, sequenced in a study of neurological immune-mediated disorders. One entry per CDR3 protein, called by TCRdb with MiXCR from the 5' RACE reads. The profile shows about 80,000 distinct CDR3 sequences, more than 5% of them singletons. What was sequenced was PBMCs. The receptor set was obtained from a woman aged 55-69 years with multiple sclerosis. CDR3s include the opening cysteine and the closing phenylalanine or tryptophan. The D gene is left open where the match is weak.

V	J	D	CDR3
TRBV3-1	TRBJ1-2	NA	CASSQGVPPYGYTF
TRBV20-1	TRBJ2-3	NA	CSASGRSTDTQYF
TRBV5-1	TRBJ2-3	TRBD1	CASIQGAVTDTQYF
TRBV7-8	TRBJ1-5	NA	CASSPRTGNQPQHF
TRBV5-1	TRBJ1-4	NA	CASSLGLLGTNEKLFF
TRBV20-1	TRBJ2-2	NA	CSAQLGGTGELFF
TRBV6-5	TRBJ2-5	NA	CASSRTNQETQYF
TRBV20-1	TRBJ1-2	NA	CSARDGQGNYGYTF
TRBV18	TRBJ2-1	NA	CASSPPEGHNEQFF
TRBV3-1	TRBJ1-1	TRBD1	CASRQDRVAFF
TRBV7-9	TRBJ2-2	NA	CASSPRTAGELFF
TRBV20-1	TRBJ2-2	NA	CSASLLPGTNTGELFF
TRBV28	TRBJ1-5	TRBD1	CASKGQGNSNQPQHF
TRBV5-1	TRBJ1-1	NA	CASSLTSGLANTEAFF
TRBV12-3/TRBV12-4	TRBJ1-3	NA	CASSVRTAGNTIYF
TRBV20-1	TRBJ1-3	TRBD1	CSATGAGNTIYF
TRBV6-4	TRBJ2-3	NA	CASSEGFSTDTQYF
TRBV10-3	TRBJ1-2	NA	CAIAVGLYGYTF
TRBV5-1	TRBJ1-2	NA	CASSLEASNYGYTF
TRBV5-5	TRBJ2-3	TRBD2	CASSLSIEWRGADTQYF
TRBV20-1	TRBJ1-2	TRBD1	CSARGGVGQGATNYGYTF
TRBV18	TRBJ2-7	TRBD1	CASSGTGAYEQYF
TRBV5-6	TRBJ1-5	NA	CASSLRREYYQPQHF
TRBV2	TRBJ2-7	TRBD2	CASSGTSGGLPYEQYF
TRBV5-1	TRBJ1-1	NA	CASSLAPAGLRSFF
TRBV19	TRBJ2-2	NA	CASSIRSEVGELFF
TRBV5-1	TRBJ1-2	NA	CASRNGTQVNGYTF
TRBV10-3	TRBJ1-1	NA	CAISEFKTGEAFF
TRBV6-5	TRBJ2-1	TRBD2	CASSYSGGLAGENWQFF
TRBV4-2	TRBJ1-5	NA	CASSQDVGDSAQHF
TRBV5-1	TRBJ2-1	NA	CASSLGSTGYEQFF
TRBV5-1	TRBJ2-7	NA	CASSLETGSIFEQYF